These 22 T cell receptor beta chains originate from one sample sequenced in a study of T cells after yellow fever vaccination. Each CDR3 protein gets one entry after TCRdb re-called the 5' RACE reads with MiXCR. This sample has 350,000 to 450,000 distinct CDR3 sequences; more than 5.5% occur once, and the top ten carry about 15%. Sequencing used PBMCs, obtained 5 days after the yellow fever booster vaccination. These receptors were collected from a man younger than 45 who received the YFV17D yellow fever vaccine.

Many counts were recorded for this clonotype. V is TRBV10-3 and J is TRBJ1-5; D might be TRBD1 (6 bases). The germline V gene has CDR1 ENHRY and CDR2 SYGVKD. V was shortened by 0 bases and J by 6 bases, with 12 bases between the two germline ends. The CDR3 is 15 amino acids. CDR3 protein: CAISESGGGFQPQHF. Here the CDR3 DNA reads TGTGCCATCAGTGAGTCGGGAGGGGGGTTTCAGCCCCAGCATTTT.

At least ten counts were recorded for this clonotype. The DNA for the CDR3 is TGTGCCAGCTCACGGACAGGGGTTACTGAAGCTTTCTTT. It yields the protein CASSRTGVTEAFF. The rearrangement uses TRBV7-9 and TRBJ1-1, with TRBD1 identical over 9 bases. This CDR3 is built from 13 residues. Trimming at V came to 8 bases and at J to 5 bases, leaving 6 bases not matched to a gene. Per germline, CDR1 SEHNR and CDR2 FQNEAQ (reference sequence).

This clonotype was recorded many times. The chain has TRBV6-2 or TRBV6-3 and TRBJ2-3; D remains ambiguous. Germline CDR1 reads MNHEY; CDR2 reads SVGEGT. The CDR3 spans 12 residues. V was cut by 2 bases and J by 2 bases, with 2 bases left in between. Here the CDR3 DNA reads TGTGCCAGCAGTTACCCCACAGATACGCAGTATTTT. Translation gives CASSYPTDTQYF.

This clonotype showed up just a few times. V gene TRBV20-1 combines with J gene TRBJ1-5; a weak D match, TRBD1 (6 bases). Trimming removed 1 base at V and 8 bases at J, with 15 bases between. Germline V gene lookup returns CDR1 DFQATT and CDR2 SNEGSKA (reference sequence). The CDR3 extends over 14 amino acids. The CDR3 DNA reads as TGCAGTGCTAGAGCCCTACAGGGCGAGGAGCCCCAGCATTTT. It encodes CSARALQGEEPQHF.

This clonotype was seen a handful of times. The chain carries TRBV28 and TRBJ2-3; tentatively, D is TRBD2 (5 bases). The V end was cut by 7 bases, the J end by 1 base, with 12 bases between. The CDR3 sequence is 14 residues long. Germline V gene sequence: CDR1 MDHEN, CDR2 SYDVKM. DNA of the CDR3: TGTGCCAGCATGCTGAGCGGACGCACAGATACGCAGTATTTT. It is translated as CASMLSGRTDTQYF.

The table lists this clonotype with many counts. This chain uses TRBV20-1 with TRBJ2-1; D unclear. The CDR3 contains 12 residues. CDR1 DFQATT and CDR2 SNEGSKA come from the germline V gene (reference sequence). Trimming took off 2 bases at V and 14 bases at J, with 16 bases between the two ends. CDR3 sequence reads: CSARSDFRGEFF. The CDR3 DNA reads TGCAGTGCTAGAAGTGATTTCCGCGGTGAGTTCTTC.

This clonotype was seen only a few times. This rearrangement joins TRBV12-3 or TRBV12-4 to TRBJ2-7; D is unclear. The length of the CDR3 is 13 residues. The V gene lost 5 bases and the J gene lost 2 bases, with 10 bases spanning the gap. CDR3 nucleotides: TGTGCCAGCAGTCCACGGGCGGCCTACGAGCAGTACTTC. Amino acid sequence: CASSPRAAYEQYF.

This clonotype was detected a few times. The chain is built from TRBV29-1 and TRBJ1-2, with D unresolved. Germline V gives CDR1 SQVTM, CDR2 ANQGSEA. This CDR3 has 11 residues. Trimming shortened V by 4 bases and J by 2 bases, and 5 bases separated the two germline ends. CDR3 nucleotide sequence: TGCAGCGTTGTACTCAACTATGGCTACACCTTC. This gives the protein CSVVLNYGYTF. Looking up the rest from reference TRBV29-1 and TRBJ1-2 gives the full variable domain: SAVISQKPSRDICQRGTSLTIQCQVDSQVTMMFWYRQQPGQSLTLIATANQGSEATYESGFVIDKFPISRPNLTFSTLTVSNMSPEDSSIYLCSVVLNYGYTFGSGTRLTVV.

The sample holds many counts of this clonotype. V gene TRBV20-1 combines with J gene TRBJ2-3, with D maybe TRBD2 (6 bases). Trimming took off 6 bases at V and 7 bases at J, with 17 bases between the two ends. The CDR3 is 13 amino acids. The germline V gene encodes CDR1 DFQATT and CDR2 SNEGSKA (reference sequence). The CDR3 region has the DNA TGCAGTGCCCCGGGACTGGAGGCGAATACGCAGTATTTT. It codes for CSAPGLEANTQYF.

This clonotype occurred a few times. This chain joins TRBV6-5 and TRBJ1-2; D is unresolved. V was pared by 2 bases and J by 4 bases, with 17 bases between. The CDR3 is made up of 16 amino acids. From germline, CDR1 is MNHEY and CDR2 SVGAGI. This CDR3 reads CASSYEAALPLYGYTF. The CDR3 DNA is TGTGCCAGCAGTTACGAGGCAGCGTTACCTCTCTATGGCTACACCTTC.

This clonotype was recorded at least ten times. The J gene is TRBJ2-7, the V gene TRBV6-2 or TRBV6-3, with D hard to call. The CDR3 length is 11 residues. Germline CDR1 MNHEY, CDR2 SVGEGT. V was clipped by 8 bases and J by 4 bases, with 9 bases between them. The DNA of the CDR3 is TGTGCCAGCGGCTCCACATACGAGCAGTACTTC. Translated: CASGSTYEQYF.

The genes are TRBV5-1 and TRBJ2-2; 11 bases align to TRBD2. The trim removed 9 bases at V and 4 bases at J, leaving 8 bases unmatched. The length of the CDR3 is 15 residues. The germline gives CDR1 SGHRS, CDR2 YFSETQ. CDR3 residues: CATTELAGATGELFF. CDR3 DNA: TGCGCCACTACAGAACTAGCGGGAGCCACCGGGGAGCTGTTTTTT.

This clonotype was seen a handful of times. This chain links TRBV20-1 with TRBJ2-5, with D maybe TRBD2 (6 bases). Germline V gene data show CDR1 as DFQATT and CDR2 as SNEGSKA (reference sequence). This CDR3 region has 18 residues. Between the trimmed V and J ends, which lost 1 base and 0 bases, there was a span of 21 bases. In nucleotides, the CDR3 is TGCAGTGCTAGAGCTCCGGGGTTGGCGGGGCCTTACCAAGAGACCCAGTACTTC. Its translation is CSARAPGLAGPYQETQYF.

The chain is built from TRBV18 and TRBJ1-3; the match to TRBD1 covers 8 bases. The CDR3 has 17 residues. Germline V gives CDR1 KGHSH, CDR2 LQKENI. V dropped 3 bases and J dropped 0; count of bases not matched to a gene: 7. The CDR3 is CASSPLGQVLSGNTIYF. The CDR3, as DNA: TGTGCCAGCTCACCGCTGGGACAGGTCCTCTCTGGAAACACCATATATTTT. Filled out from reference TRBV18 and TRBJ1-3, the complete variable domain reads NAGVMQNPRHLVRRRGQEARLRCSPMKGHSHVYWYRQLPEEGLKFMVYLQKENIIDESGMPKERFSAEFPKEGPSILRIQQVVRGDSAAYFCASSPLGQVLSGNTIYFGEGSWLTVV.

A few counts support this clonotype. V is TRBV11-1 and J is TRBJ2-3, with D tentatively TRBD2 (6 bases). The CDR3 loop spans 15 amino acids. The germline V gene has CDR1 SGHAT and CDR2 FQDESV (reference sequence). Trimming left V 4 bases short and J 2 bases short, with 13 bases between. The CDR3 loop is CASSYRRDSTDTQYF. The DNA for the CDR3 is TGTGCCAGCAGCTACCGGCGGGATTCCACAGATACGCAGTATTTT. The full variable domain, rest sourced from reference TRBV11-1 and TRBJ2-3, is EAEVAQSPRYKITEKSQAVAFWCDPISGHATLYWYRQILGQGPELLVQFQDESVVDDSQLPKDRFSAERLKGVDSTLKIQPAELGDSAMYLCASSYRRDSTDTQYFGPGTRLTVL.

Ten or more counts support this clonotype. The chain combines TRBV29-1 with TRBJ1-5; D is uncertain. V lost 3 bases and J 0 bases, leaving 6 bases between the germline ends. Germline V gene lookup returns CDR1 SQVTM and CDR2 ANQGSEA. The CDR3 is 13 residues long. CDR3 in DNA: TGCAGCGTTGAGATGGGTAGCAATCAGCCCCAGCATTTT. Protein product: CSVEMGSNQPQHF.

This clonotype was picked up many times. The V call is TRBV29-1, the J call TRBJ2-1; D is perhaps TRBD1 (6 bases). This CDR3 has 15 amino acids. Per the germline V gene, CDR1 is SQVTM and CDR2 is ANQGSEA. The V end lost 7 bases, the J end lost 6 bases, and 22 bases lay between the germline ends. This CDR3 reads CSGTVMVMTPNEQFF. In nucleotides, the CDR3 is TGCAGCGGGACAGTAATGGTAATGACTCCCAATGAGCAGTTCTTC.

There are many counts of this clonotype. V usage is TRBV28 and J usage is TRBJ2-7, with D possibly being TRBD1 (5 bases). CDR3 length equals 14 residues. Trimming cost V 4 bases and J 2 bases, with 12 bases left between them. The germline V gene has CDR1 MDHEN and CDR2 SYDVKM. The CDR3 region is CASSSQGVTYEQYF. In DNA, the CDR3 is TGTGCCAGCAGTTCCCAAGGGGTAACCTACGAGCAGTACTTC.

The chain joins TRBV4-3 to TRBJ2-7; 8 bases are a match to TRBD2. Germline CDR1 and CDR2: LGHNA and YSLEER. The CDR3 extends over 15 amino acids. With V trimmed by 1 base and J by 4 bases, 6 bases remained unmatched. CDR3 DNA: TGCGCCAGCAGCCAAGTGCGGACTAGCAGTTACGAGCAGTACTTC. As protein: CASSQVRTSSYEQYF.

This clonotype was seen repeatedly, ten times or more. J is TRBJ2-5 and V is TRBV30, with D tentatively TRBD2 (6 bases). V was clipped by 0 bases and J by 5 bases, with 13 bases between them. This CDR3 is 14 amino acids long. Germline CDR1 GTSNPN, CDR2 SVGIG (reference sequence). The DNA of the CDR3 is TGTGCCTGGAGTGTACGGGGAGGAGTGGAGACCCAGTACTTC. This sequence encodes CAWSVRGGVETQYF.

A word on this clonotype: Because the CDR3 is missing its conserved closing phenylalanine or tryptophan, this is likely a read error. V and J are TRBV4-3 and TRBJ1-1; D is unclear. The CDR3 has 13 residues. The V gene lost 0 bases and the J gene lost 5 bases, with 7 bases spanning the gap. Germline V gene lookup returns CDR1 LGHNA and CDR2 YSLEER. CDR3 DNA: TGCGCCAGCAGCCAAGAACCGGGGACTGAAGCTTTCATT. Translating gives CASSQEPGTEAFI.

This clonotype was seen at least ten times. This rearrangement joins TRBV30 to TRBJ2-7; D gene unclear. Trimming cost V 4 bases and J 1 base, with 11 bases left between them. CDR1 and CDR2 (germline): GTSNPN, SVGIG (reference sequence). The CDR3 length is 13 residues. As DNA, the CDR3 is TGTGCCTGGACCCCGGACCCATCCTACGAGCAGTACTTC. Translated: CAWTPDPSYEQYF. Drawing the rest from reference TRBV30 and TRBJ2-7, the complete variable domain is SQTIHQWPATLVQPVGSPLSLECTVEGTSNPNLYWYRQAAGRGLQLLFYSVGIGQISSEVPQNLSASRPQDRQFILSSKKLLLSDSGFYLCAWTPDPSYEQYFGPGTRLTVT.